This entry describes one T cell receptor beta chain. Its antigen is unknown. The data stem from a study of T cell responses to AZD1222 COVID-19 vaccine. The CDR3 is 15 amino acids. CDR1 MNHNY and CDR2 SVGAGI come from the germline V gene (reference sequence). V lost 0 bases and J lost 2, with 10 bases in between. Study-wide results and limits: The sample set comprised mostly white British donors with more females, and clonal diversity was possibly underestimated.

Here immunoSEQ multiplex PCR was the method, and the copy in TCRdb shows in-frame clones only, minus some. The sample carries roughly 200,000 clones, 88% recorded once. This TCR came from an adult in good health. The genes are TRBV6-6 and TRBJ1-1; D not certain. The starting material was peripheral blood, obtained on day 0 of AZD1222 vaccination. The CDR3: CASSYSIGDNTEAFF. The CDR3 DNA is TGTGCCAGCAGTTACTCGATAGGTGACAACACTGAAGCTTTCTTT.